Shown below are 28 T cell receptor beta chains from a single sample sequenced in a study of T-cell reconstitution after alpha-beta-depleted transplantation in children. Preparing the TCRbeta library involved the use of unique molecular identifiers. TCRdb re-called the PCR reads through MiXCR, storing one row per CDR3 protein. Seen here are over 90,000 distinct CDR3 sequences, approximately 6% observed once, and the top ten hold 5.5% to 6.5%. The sample in question was PBMCs, mostly from graft donor cells, obtained 60 days after TCRalphabeta/CD19-depleted stem cell transplant. These TCRs come from a female patient aged 2-9 years who had a stem cell transplant for Fanconi anemia, so the T cells may come from the graft donor.

This clonotype was observed many times. The gene calls are TRBV29-1 and TRBJ2-3, with a tentative D call TRBD1 (6 bases). Trimming pared 6 bases from V and 6 bases from J, leaving 19 bases between. The CDR3 has 14 residues. CDR1 SQVTM and CDR2 ANQGSEA come from the germline V gene. CDR3: CSVTGHRAGDTQYF. CDR3 coding DNA: TGCAGCGTGACGGGACACCGGGCAGGGGATACGCAGTATTTT.

This clonotype was seen at least ten times. The chain recombines TRBV18 with TRBJ2-3; 9 bases match TRBD1. The CDR3 consists of 15 residues. With V trimmed by 4 bases and J by 6 bases, 8 bases remained unmatched. Germline V gene data show CDR1 as KGHSH and CDR2 as LQKENI. In nucleotides, the CDR3 is TGTGCCAGCTCACTTACAGGGGGCGCGGCGGATACGCAGTATTTT. As protein: CASSLTGGAADTQYF.

The table lists this clonotype with many counts. The rearrangement links TRBV5-1 to TRBJ2-7; perhaps TRBD2 as D (5 bases). The CDR3 runs 15 residues. V shed 4 bases and J shed 2 bases, with 16 bases lying between them. CDR1 SGHRS and CDR2 YFSETQ come from the germline V gene. The CDR3 is CASSLRRPRTYEQYF. In DNA, the CDR3 is TGCGCCAGCAGCCTCAGGAGGCCTAGGACCTACGAGCAGTACTTC.

This clonotype was observed a handful of times. This sequence joins TRBV5-1 and TRBJ2-1; 9 nucleotides align to TRBD1. Germline V gene lookup returns CDR1 SGHRS and CDR2 YFSETQ. This CDR3 has 15 residues. V gave up 4 bases and J gave up 6 bases; unmatched junction bases: 8. The CDR3 protein is CASSSQDRGSNEQFF. The CDR3 DNA sequence: TGCGCCAGCAGCAGTCAAGACAGGGGGTCCAATGAGCAGTTCTTC.

The sample holds many counts of this clonotype. The chain links TRBV7-9 to TRBJ1-5; D unresolved. Germline CDR1 SEHNR, CDR2 FQNEAQ (reference sequence). The CDR3 loop spans 13 amino acids. V lost 5 bases and J lost 4, with 9 bases in between. In nucleotides, the CDR3 is TGTGCCAGCAGCCAGATTGGAAATCAGCCCCAGCATTTT. Translating it yields CASSQIGNQPQHF. Full variable domain (missing parts from reference TRBV7-9 and TRBJ1-5): DTGVSQNPRHKITKRGQNVTFRCDPISEHNRLYWYRQTLGQGPEFLTYFQNEAQLEKSRLLSDRFSAERPKGSFSTLEIQRTEQGDSAMYLCASSQIGNQPQHFGDGTRLSIL.

This clonotype was observed many times. The chain combines TRBV6-5 with TRBJ2-7; a weak D match, TRBD1 (5 bases). Germline V gene data show CDR1 as MNHEY and CDR2 as SVGAGI. V lost 2 bases and J 0 bases, leaving 14 bases between the germline ends. The CDR3 spans 16 residues. The CDR3 DNA sequence: TGTGCCAGCAGTTACGACGACAGATCCTTCTCCTACGAGCAGTACTTC. This encodes CASSYDDRSFSYEQYF.

This clonotype was detected only a few times. This chain joins TRBV29-1 and TRBJ1-2, with TRBD1 matching 7 bases. Trimming took 6 bases from V and 7 from J; bases not matched to a gene: 8. CDR3 length: 12 residues. Germline V lookup: CDR1 SQVTM, CDR2 ANQGSEA. The CDR3 DNA reads TGCAGCGTCGGGGGACAGCTGATTGGCTACACCTTC. Translated, it gives CSVGGQLIGYTF.

There are many counts of this clonotype. This rearrangement joins TRBV12-3 or TRBV12-4 to TRBJ2-7; D possibly corresponds to TRBD2 (5 bases). CDR3 length: 14 amino acids. The germline V and J ends were trimmed by 3 bases and 0 bases, with 9 bases remaining between them. The CDR3 protein is CASSFAGDSYEQYF. DNA for the CDR3: TGTGCCAGCAGTTTCGCCGGGGACTCCTACGAGCAGTACTTC.

At least ten counts were recorded for this clonotype. The chain employs TRBV25-1 and TRBJ1-4; perhaps TRBD1 as D (6 bases). The V end lost 8 bases, the J end lost 7 bases, and 11 bases lay between the germline ends. The CDR3 has 12 residues. CDR1 is MGHDK, CDR2 SYGVNS, per germline. CDR3 sequence reads: CASWGAGEKLFF. In DNA form, the CDR3 reads TGTGCCAGCTGGGGGGCCGGTGAAAAACTGTTTTTT.

The chain uses TRBV7-2 and TRBJ1-1; D perhaps matches TRBD1 (6 bases). Germline V gene lookup returns CDR1 SGHTA and CDR2 FQGNSA. This CDR3 has 16 amino acids. V gave up 5 bases and J gave up 0 bases, with 16 bases separating them. DNA for the CDR3: TGTGCCAGCAGCCTAGGTGGGGGGCCGATGAACACTGAAGCTTTCTTT. This translates into CASSLGGGPMNTEAFF.

This clonotype occurred a few times. The rearrangement joins TRBV18 to TRBJ1-4; the D is unclear. CDR1 KGHSH and CDR2 LQKENI come from the germline V gene. The CDR3 length is 14 residues. Deletions cut 6 bases from V and 8 bases from J, with 16 bases between. The CDR3 region has the DNA TGTGCCAGCTCGAAGACCCACTCGATGGAAAAACTGTTTTTT. Encoded protein: CASSKTHSMEKLFF. Supplemented by reference TRBV18 and TRBJ1-4, the full variable domain reads NAGVMQNPRHLVRRRGQEARLRCSPMKGHSHVYWYRQLPEEGLKFMVYLQKENIIDESGMPKERFSAEFPKEGPSILRIQQVVRGDSAAYFCASSKTHSMEKLFFGSGTQLSVL.

This clonotype was seen repeatedly, ten times or more. The J gene is TRBJ2-7, the V gene TRBV12-3 or TRBV12-4; D is undetermined. This CDR3 has 13 amino acids. Between the trimmed V and J ends, which lost 3 bases and 0 bases, there was a span of 6 bases. In DNA form, the CDR3 reads TGTGCCAGCAGTTTTGGAATCTCCTACGAGCAGTACTTC. The encoded protein is CASSFGISYEQYF.

This clonotype occurred many times. This chain connects TRBV20-1 to TRBJ2-7; 7 bases are shared with TRBD1. V lost 4 bases and J lost 5; bases outside the gene matches: 8. The CDR3 totals 13 residues. Germline V gene sequence: CDR1 DFQATT, CDR2 SNEGSKA (reference sequence). The CDR3 DNA sequence: TGCAGTGCTATAGGGACAGTTCAAGACGAGCAGTACTTC. Its protein is CSAIGTVQDEQYF.

This clonotype was seen at least ten times. V and J are TRBV12-3 or TRBV12-4 and TRBJ2-7; D uncertain. V was pared by 6 bases and J by 2 bases, with 17 bases between. CDR3 size: 15 residues. Here the CDR3 DNA reads TGTGCCAGCAGCCTGGGTCCGGCCGGCCCCTACGAGCAGTACTTC. Protein: CASSLGPAGPYEQYF.

This clonotype was seen more than once but under ten times. The rearrangement joins TRBV11-2 to TRBJ2-5; the D gene is possibly TRBD1 (6 bases). Germline V CDR1 and CDR2: SGHAT, FQNNGV. V shed 1 base and J shed 2 bases, with 11 bases lying between them. This CDR3 region has 15 residues. CDR3 residues: CASSLGGRGQETQYF. CDR3 bases: TGTGCCAGCAGCTTAGGGGGCAGGGGACAAGAGACCCAGTACTTC.

The chain links TRBV3-1 to TRBJ1-4; maybe TRBD1 (5 bases). CDR3 length: 15 residues. Trimming cost V 1 base and J 7 bases, with 13 bases left between them. CDR1 is LGHDT and CDR2 is YNNKEL in the germline V gene (reference sequence). CDR3 DNA sequence: TGTGCCAGCAGCCAAGGTCCACAGGTCGGTGAAAAACTGTTTTTT. Its translation is CASSQGPQVGEKLFF.

This chain links TRBV5-1 with TRBJ2-1, with D unclear. The CDR3 is 14 residues long. Germline V lookup: CDR1 SGHRS, CDR2 YFSETQ. The V end was cut by 0 bases, the J end by 7 bases, with 11 bases between. DNA of the CDR3: TGCGCCAGCAGCTTGGTTGCACCCTGGAATGAGCAGTTCTTC. It encodes CASSLVAPWNEQFF.

This clonotype was found many times. The V and J genes are TRBV27 and TRBJ2-7; 11 bases map to TRBD1. With 4 bases clipped from V and 4 bases from J, the junction kept 3 bases outside the gene matches. CDR1 is MNHEY and CDR2 is SMNVEV in the germline V gene (reference sequence). The CDR3 runs 14 residues. The DNA of the CDR3 is TGTGCCAGCAGTTGGGACAGGGGGAGTTACGAGCAGTACTTC. Its translation: CASSWDRGSYEQYF.

This clonotype was observed at least ten times. The chain couples TRBV3-1 to TRBJ2-3, with a weak D call TRBD2 (6 bases). Germline CDR1 and CDR2: LGHDT and YNNKEL (reference sequence). The CDR3 is made up of 16 amino acids. V lost 4 bases, J lost 6 bases, and 20 bases lay in between. CDR3 in amino acids: CASSRGLHFNMDTQYF. The CDR3 nucleotides read TGTGCCAGCAGCCGGGGACTCCACTTCAACATGGATACGCAGTATTTT.

Many counts were recorded for this clonotype. This chain uses TRBV27 with TRBJ2-2; D might be TRBD1 (6 bases). V was trimmed by 5 bases and J by 4 bases, leaving 20 bases between them. This CDR3 region has 17 residues. CDR1 is MNHEY, CDR2 SMNVEV, per germline (reference sequence). The CDR3 region is CASSPQTGRKLTGELFF. For the CDR3, the DNA is TGTGCCAGCAGTCCCCAGACAGGCCGTAAACTCACCGGGGAGCTGTTTTTT.

This clonotype was seen ten or more times. This chain links TRBV7-2 with TRBJ2-4; D uncertain. V was pared by 7 bases and J by 0 bases, with 7 bases between. There are 13 residues in the CDR3. Germline loops: CDR1 SGHTA, CDR2 FQGNSA. As DNA, the CDR3 is TGTGCCAGCACCCGACTAGCCAAAAACATTCAGTACTTC. Translated, it gives CASTRLAKNIQYF.

This clonotype was seen ten or more times. A read error may be the cause here, since a much bigger clone is one base away. CDR3: CASSYSGGAYEQYF. The CDR3 nucleotides read TGTGCCAGCAGCTATAGCGGGGGGGCCTACGAGCAGTACTTC. The genes are TRBV7-6 and TRBJ2-7, with TRBD2 identical over 11 bases. The CDR3 length is 14 residues. In germline, CDR1 is SGHVS, CDR2 FNYEAQ. The V gene end was trimmed by 4 bases and the J gene end by 2 bases; junction bases not matched to a gene: 1.

This clonotype has just a few counts. This chain connects TRBV10-3 to TRBJ2-3; D uncertain. The CDR3 runs to 12 residues. V lost 3 bases and J lost 1, with 2 bases in between. Germline V lookup: CDR1 ENHRY, CDR2 SYGVKD. The CDR3 DNA sequence: TGTGCCATCAGTGACCGCACAGATACGCAGTATTTT. Residues: CAISDRTDTQYF.

This clonotype has ten or more counts. The rearrangement links TRBV5-1 to TRBJ2-1; no clear D. Germline lookup yields CDR1 SGHRS and CDR2 YFSETQ. The ends were cut back, 0 bases at V and 5 bases at J, with 9 bases in the middle. This CDR3 region has 14 residues. The CDR3: CASSLANLDNEQFF. DNA of the CDR3: TGCGCCAGCAGCTTGGCCAACCTAGACAATGAGCAGTTCTTC.

The J gene is TRBJ2-1, the V gene TRBV20-1; D not certain. This CDR3 region has 14 residues. Germline V CDR1 and CDR2: DFQATT, SNEGSKA (reference sequence). The V end was cut by 3 bases, the J end by 4 bases, with 13 bases between. CDR3 residues: CSASVGSPYNEQFF. The CDR3 nucleotides read TGCAGTGCTAGTGTCGGATCTCCTTACAATGAGCAGTTCTTC.

This clonotype came up many times. J is TRBJ2-5 and V is TRBV20-1; 7 bases agree with TRBD1. V lost 5 bases to trimming and J lost 5 bases; unmatched junction nucleotides: 14. The germline gives CDR1 DFQATT, CDR2 SNEGSKA (reference sequence). The CDR3 consists of 15 residues. CDR3 sequence: CSAENGDRGYETQYF. In DNA, the CDR3 is TGCAGTGCTGAGAATGGGGACAGAGGCTACGAGACCCAGTACTTC.

This clonotype has ten or more counts. The chain links TRBV7-8 to TRBJ1-3, with D unresolved. Germline CDR1 is SGHVS and CDR2 is FQNEAQ. This CDR3 has 13 residues. Trimming stripped 3 bases from V and 7 bases from J, with 10 bases between. This CDR3 is CASSFKAQNTIYF. CDR3 in DNA: TGTGCCAGCAGCTTTAAGGCCCAGAACACCATATATTTT.

V is TRBV20-1 and J is TRBJ2-2, with D perhaps TRBD1 (5 bases). V dropped 3 bases and J dropped 2 bases, with 10 bases sitting between them. Germline V lookup: CDR1 DFQATT, CDR2 SNEGSKA (reference sequence). This CDR3 is 14 amino acids long. The CDR3: CSASNQGNTGELFF. The CDR3 DNA follows: TGCAGTGCTAGTAATCAGGGTAACACCGGGGAGCTGTTTTTT.